This TCR beta chain came from a study of beta chain features in type 1 diabetes. Without exception, sorted populations had purity beyond 95%. Study-wide findings and caveats: Type 1 diabetes patients showed a moderate but significant shortening of TCRB CDR3s in all four CD4+ subsets. Possible PCR preference for shorter templates applied equally to patients and controls.

Per the germline V gene, CDR1 is KGHSH and CDR2 is LQKENI. This CDR3 has 15 residues. V lost 3 bases to trimming and J lost 4 bases; unmatched junction nucleotides: 6. Comment on this clone: The antigen is undetermined.

The isolated RNA, all of it, was reverse transcribed, so expressed TCRB transcripts were what got sequenced. Clones were read by immunoSEQ multiplex PCR, and TCRdb kept only the in-frame ones, dropping some. The repertoire holds hundreds of thousands of clones, with roughly 9.6% as singletons. The sequenced sample consisted of naive CD4+ T cells from blood. The V gene is TRBV18, the J gene TRBJ2-3; 8 bases map to TRBD2. The TCR sequence derives from a young woman in good health. CDR3 loop: CASSPSGSGADTQYF. The CDR3 DNA follows: TGTGCCAGCTCACCCAGCGGGAGCGGCGCAGATACGCAGTATTTT.